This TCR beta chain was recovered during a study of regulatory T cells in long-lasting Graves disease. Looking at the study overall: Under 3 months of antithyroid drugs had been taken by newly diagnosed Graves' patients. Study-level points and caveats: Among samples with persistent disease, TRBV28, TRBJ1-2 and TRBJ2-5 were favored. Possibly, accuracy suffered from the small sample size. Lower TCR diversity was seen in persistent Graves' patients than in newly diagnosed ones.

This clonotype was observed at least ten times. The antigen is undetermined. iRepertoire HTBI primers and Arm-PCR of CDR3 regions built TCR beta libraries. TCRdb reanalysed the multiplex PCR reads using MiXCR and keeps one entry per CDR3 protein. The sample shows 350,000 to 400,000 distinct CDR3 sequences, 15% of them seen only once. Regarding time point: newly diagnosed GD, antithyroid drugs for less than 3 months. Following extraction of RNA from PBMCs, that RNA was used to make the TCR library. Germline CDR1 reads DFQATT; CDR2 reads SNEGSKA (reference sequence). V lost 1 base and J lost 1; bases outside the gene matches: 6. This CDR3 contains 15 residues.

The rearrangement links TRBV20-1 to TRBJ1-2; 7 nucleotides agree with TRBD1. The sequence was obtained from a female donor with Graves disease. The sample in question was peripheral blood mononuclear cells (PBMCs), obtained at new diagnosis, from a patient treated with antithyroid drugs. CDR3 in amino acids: CSARGYRDSNYGYTF. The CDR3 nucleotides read TGCAGTGCTAGAGGATACCGGGACAGTAACTATGGCTACACCTTC.